This T cell receptor beta chain was retrieved from a study of control samples from healthy donors and cancer patients. CDR3 length: 12 residues. The germline CDR1 and CDR2 sequences are SNHLY and FYNNEI. Trimming took off 6 bases at V and 2 bases at J, with 6 bases between the two ends. Only in-frame clones appear in the TCRdb table, and some are missing; sequencing was by immunoSEQ multiplex PCR. The table includes 95,000 to 150,000 clones, roughly 84% detected once. The chain links TRBV2 to TRBJ2-3, with D hard to call. Sequencing was done on a sample of blood. The sequence came from a man aged 35-49 years in good health. CDR3 loop: CASRVYTDTQYF. DNA for the CDR3: TGTGCCAGCAGGGTCTACACAGATACGCAGTATTTT.